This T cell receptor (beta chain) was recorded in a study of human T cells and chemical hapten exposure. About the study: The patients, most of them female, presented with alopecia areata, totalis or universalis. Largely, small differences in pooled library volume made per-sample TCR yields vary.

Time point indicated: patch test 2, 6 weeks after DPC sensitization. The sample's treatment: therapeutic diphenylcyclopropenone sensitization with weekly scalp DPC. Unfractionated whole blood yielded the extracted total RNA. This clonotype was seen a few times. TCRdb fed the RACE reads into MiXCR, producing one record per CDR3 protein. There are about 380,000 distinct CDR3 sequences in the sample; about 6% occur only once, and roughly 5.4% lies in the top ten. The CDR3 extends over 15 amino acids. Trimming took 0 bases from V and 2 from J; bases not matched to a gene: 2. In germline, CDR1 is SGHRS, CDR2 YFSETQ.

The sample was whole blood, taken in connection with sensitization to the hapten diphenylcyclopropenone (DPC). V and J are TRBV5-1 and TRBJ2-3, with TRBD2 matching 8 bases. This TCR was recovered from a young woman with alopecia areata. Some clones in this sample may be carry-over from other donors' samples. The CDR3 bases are TGCGCCAGCAGCTTGGTTAGCGGGACCACAGATACGCAGTATTTT. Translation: CASSLVSGTTDTQYF.